The 8 T cell receptor beta chains listed next were all sequenced from one sample in a study of shared clonotypes between healthy human individuals. Some clones are missing from TCRdb's copy, which holds only in-frame ones; the method was immunoSEQ multiplex PCR. The sample lists around 2,000,000 clones, 95% seen once, with 0.1% to 0.15% in the top ten. Input material: naive CD4+ T cells sorted from blood. Subset of the sample: CD45RA+ positively selected. The source is a man younger than 30 in good health.

The sample holds one count of this clone. This rearrangement joins TRBV7-9 to TRBJ1-5; weak D call: TRBD1 (5 bases). V was clipped by 5 bases and J by 4 bases, with 15 bases between them. This CDR3 region has 15 residues. Per germline, CDR1 SEHNR and CDR2 FQNEAQ (reference sequence). CDR3 sequence: CASSQEGSKNQPQHF. CDR3 DNA: TGTGCCAGCAGCCAGGAGGGGAGTAAGAATCAGCCCCAGCATTTT.

The V and J genes are TRBV28 and TRBJ2-3, with 7 bases identical to TRBD2. CDR3 size: 17 residues. V trimming: 11 bases; J trimming: 0 bases; junction bases outside the gene matches: 17. Germline loops: CDR1 MDHEN, CDR2 SYDVKM. The CDR3 nucleotides read TGTGCCGGAGCACCGGGCGGGAGACTGCCAAGCACAGATACGCAGTATTTT. This sequence encodes CAGAPGGRLPSTDTQYF. The full variable domain, in which reference TRBV28 and TRBJ2-3 provide the parts outside the CDR3, is DVKVTQSSRYLVKRTGEKVFLECVQDMDHENMFWYRQDPGLGLRLIYFSYDVKMKEKGDIPEGYSVSREKKERFSLILESASTNQTSMYLCAGAPGGRLPSTDTQYFGPGTRLTVL.

Comment on this clone: In the same sample, other DNA sequences code for this CDR3. This chain joins TRBV18 and TRBJ2-3, with TRBD1 identical over 7 bases. CDR1 is KGHSH, CDR2 LQKENI, per germline. The CDR3 is 12 residues long. V was clipped by 6 bases and J by 3 bases; unmatched bases: 0. This CDR3 is CASSTGTDTQYF. DNA of the CDR3: TGTGCCAGCTCGACAGGGACAGATACGCAGTATTTT.

This chain uses TRBV9 with TRBJ2-7; the D is unclear. Germline V lookup: CDR1 SGDLS, CDR2 YYNGEE. The CDR3 has 9 amino acids. The V end lost 3 bases, the J end lost 6 bases, and 1 base lay between the germline ends. In DNA form, the CDR3 reads TGTGCCAGCAGCGCCGAGCAGTACTTC. It is translated as CASSAEQYF.

The V call is TRBV15, the J call TRBJ1-2, with D perhaps TRBD1 (6 bases). Trimming stripped 4 bases from V and 2 bases from J, with 14 bases between. CDR3 size: 15 residues. Germline values: CDR1 LNHNV, CDR2 YYDKDF (reference sequence). CDR3 region: CATSTEPTGNYGYTF. CDR3 bases: TGTGCCACCAGCACAGAGCCTACAGGGAACTATGGCTACACCTTC.

With respect to this clone: Other nucleotide sequences in the sample specify the same CDR3. The rearrangement links TRBV9 to TRBJ1-1; D not resolved. V gave up 0 bases and J gave up 2 bases, with 5 bases separating them. CDR3 length: 13 amino acids. Germline-derived CDR1 and CDR2 are SGDLS and YYNGEE. The CDR3 region is CASSVVANTEAFF. In DNA form, the CDR3 reads TGTGCCAGCAGCGTAGTGGCTAACACTGAAGCTTTCTTT.

The chain carries TRBV5-1 and TRBJ2-3, with TRBD2 matching over 15 bases. Germline CDR1 is SGHRS and CDR2 is YFSETQ. V gave up 3 bases and J gave up 0 bases; unmatched junction bases: 5. CDR3 length equals 18 residues. This chain's CDR3 is CASSSGTSGGFSTDTQYF. CDR3 DNA: TGCGCCAGCAGCTCGGGGACTAGCGGGGGGTTTAGCACAGATACGCAGTATTTT.

The J gene is TRBJ2-3, the V gene TRBV5-4, with D perhaps being TRBD1 or TRBD2 (5 bases each). The V gene lost 7 bases and the J gene lost 2 bases, with 14 bases spanning the gap. There are 14 residues in the CDR3. Germline V gene data show CDR1 as SGHNT and CDR2 as YYREEE (reference sequence). The CDR3 sequence: CASHRGSLTDTQYF. The CDR3 DNA is TGTGCCAGCCATCGGGGCAGCCTCACAGATACGCAGTATTTT.